These 14 T cell receptor beta chains came from one sample sequenced in a study of blood T cell repertoires in COVID-19 (dated by TCRdb to 2020 to 2022). Library method: the immunoSEQ multiplex PCR assay. Entries here come from immuneACCESS through TCRdb and include only in-frame sequences with V and J called. Some clones fail to appear in such tables; in the studies checked, an unresolved V gene covers under half of the shortfall, and the cause of the remainder is unknown. The sample table lists about 190,000 clones, more than 85% of them with a count of one. The biggest ten clones account for roughly 25% of the sample. The source material was PBMCs or T cells enriched from blood (not recorded which). Source of these receptors: a middle-aged woman in a cohort exposed to, infected with or recovered from COVID-19 (not recorded which).

V and J are TRBV28 and TRBJ1-2; 11 bases are shared with TRBD1. The CDR3 runs to 15 residues. After removal of 5 bases from V and 4 bases from J, the junction contained 6 bases not matched to a gene. The germline V gene has CDR1 MDHEN and CDR2 SYDVKM. The CDR3 DNA reads as TGTGCCAGCAGTGGACAGGGGGCGCTCCCCTATGGCTACACCTTC. Protein sequence: CASSGQGALPYGYTF.

The chain's CDR3 is CASSLGLLAEQYF. As DNA, the CDR3 is TGTGCCAGCAGTCTTGGACTGCTCGCCGAGCAGTACTTC. This chain connects TRBV11-2 to TRBJ2-7; the D gene is possibly TRBD2 (5 bases). V dropped 6 bases and J dropped 6 bases, with 15 bases sitting between them. The CDR3 sequence is 13 residues long. Germline V gene sequence: CDR1 SGHAT, CDR2 FQNNGV.

This clone showed up just once. This chain links TRBV5-6 with TRBJ1-2; TRBD1 might be the D (5 bases). Germline V CDR1 and CDR2: SGHDT, YYEEEE. This CDR3 has 17 amino acids. Trimming took off 0 bases at V and 4 bases at J, with 19 bases between the two ends. CDR3 loop: CASSLVSDSNSLYGYTF. The DNA for the CDR3 is TGTGCCAGCAGCTTGGTTTCCGACAGCAATTCTCTCTATGGCTACACCTTC. Together with reference TRBV5-6 and TRBJ1-2, the CDR3 gives the full variable domain: DAGVTQSPTHLIKTRGQQVTLRCSPKSGHDTVSWYQQALGQGPQFIFQYYEEEERQRGNFPDRFSGHQFPNYSSELNVNALLLGDSALYLCASSLVSDSNSLYGYTFGSGTRLTVV.

The chain combines TRBV28 with TRBJ1-4; 7 nucleotides agree with TRBD1. Germline V gives CDR1 MDHEN, CDR2 SYDVKM. Trimming cost V 3 bases and J 7 bases; bases outside gene matches: 2. The CDR3 loop spans 13 amino acids. The DNA of the CDR3 is TGTGCCAGCAGTTTGCAGGGGGTTGAAAAACTGTTTTTT. Residues: CASSLQGVEKLFF.

CDR3: CASLGGPEFSGELFF. DNA for the CDR3: TGTGCCAGCCTCGGGGGACCCGAGTTCTCCGGGGAGCTGTTTTTT. V and J are TRBV5-4 and TRBJ2-2, with D possibly matching TRBD2 (6 bases). This CDR3 has 15 amino acids. Germline V lookup: CDR1 SGHNT, CDR2 YYREEE (reference sequence). The ends were cut back, 7 bases at V and 6 bases at J, with 19 bases in the middle. The whole variable domain, remainder taken from reference TRBV5-4 and TRBJ2-2, is ETGVTQSPTHLIKTRGQQVTLRCSSQSGHNTVSWYQQALGQGPQFIFQYYREEENGRGNFPPRFSGLQFPNYSSELNVNALELDDSALYLCASLGGPEFSGELFFGEGSRLTVL.

The chain has TRBV18 and TRBJ1-2; D gene unclear. Germline-derived CDR1 and CDR2 are KGHSH and LQKENI. This CDR3 spans 13 amino acids. Deletions cut 2 bases from V and 4 bases from J, with 8 bases between. Here the CDR3 reads CASSPAGFYGYTF. In DNA form, the CDR3 reads TGTGCCAGCTCACCAGCAGGCTTCTATGGCTACACCTTC.

CDR3: CASTRGSSEKLFF. DNA for the CDR3: TGTGCATCCACGCGGGGGTCCTCAGAAAAACTGTTTTTT. V and J are TRBV3-1 (or the pseudogene TRBV3-2) and TRBJ1-4, with TRBD1 as a possible D gene (5 bases). This CDR3 spans 13 amino acids. Germline V gives CDR1 LGHDT, CDR2 YNNKEL (reference sequence).

This clone was detected many times. The chain couples TRBV11-3 to TRBJ2-1; 10 bases are shared with TRBD2. V dropped 6 bases and J dropped 6; count of bases not matched to a gene: 8. Looked up from germline, CDR1 is SGHNT and CDR2 is YENEEA. The CDR3 loop spans 15 amino acids. The CDR3 loop is CASRPDVAGGNEQFF. For the CDR3, the DNA is TGTGCCAGCAGACCCGACGTAGCGGGAGGCAATGAGCAGTTCTTC.

Note on this clone: One end of the junction is discordant with germline, which a read error may explain. The rearrangement uses TRBV11-3 and TRBJ2-7; D gene unclear. The germline V gene encodes CDR1 SGHNT and CDR2 YENEEA. The CDR3 is 11 amino acids. This chain's CDR3 is CASSPDSDSGF. The DNA of the CDR3 is TGTGCCAGCAGCCCTGACTCCGACTCTGGCTTC. Based on the CDR3 plus reference TRBV11-3 and TRBJ2-7, the full variable domain is EAGVVQSPRYKIIEKKQPVAFWCNPISGHNTLYWYLQNLGQGPELLIRYENEEAVDDSQLPKDRFSAERLKGVDSTLKIQPAELGDSAVYLCASSPDSDSGFGPGTRLTVT.

This rearrangement joins TRBV14 to TRBJ2-7, with a tentative D call TRBD1 (6 bases). V was clipped by 1 base and J by 0 bases, with 10 bases between them. In germline, CDR1 is SGHDN, CDR2 FVKESK. The CDR3 covers 15 residues. The CDR3, as DNA: TGTGCCAGCAGCCAAGGCAGGGGCCTCTCCTACGAGCAGTACTTC. It is translated as CASSQGRGLSYEQYF.

To note about this clone: With a much larger clone just one base away, this may be a read error. The same CDR3 is also encoded by other DNA sequences in this sample. The rearrangement uses TRBV11-2 and TRBJ1-2; D is undetermined. V lost 0 bases, J lost 0 bases, and 8 bases lay in between. In germline, CDR1 is SGHAT, CDR2 FQNNGV. This CDR3 contains 15 residues. CDR3 sequence reads: CASSLEYGANYGYTF. CDR3 nucleotides: TGTGCCAGCAGCTTAGAATACGGGGCTAACTATGGCTACACCTTC.

The chain is built from TRBV10-2 and TRBJ1-2; D might be TRBD1 (6 bases). The CDR3 length is 15 residues. V was pared by 8 bases and J by 4 bases, with 20 bases between. CDR1 WSHSY and CDR2 SAAADI come from the germline V gene. The CDR3 sequence is CASRMDRTNSYGYTF. CDR3 bases: TGCGCCAGCCGAATGGACAGAACGAATTCCTATGGCTACACCTTC.

The rearrangement joins TRBV9 to TRBJ2-1; D may be TRBD2 (6 bases). This CDR3 has 15 residues. The V gene's germline CDR1 is SGDLS and CDR2 YYNGEE. V shed 3 bases and J shed 1 base, with 11 bases lying between them. The CDR3 DNA reads TGTGCCAGCAGCGCCCCGAGCGGGTCCTACAATGAGCAGTTCTTC. Translated, it gives CASSAPSGSYNEQFF.

J is TRBJ2-7 and V is TRBV7-9; 8 bases map to TRBD2. V shed 7 bases, J shed 5 bases, and the junction held 10 bases outside the gene matches. Germline loops: CDR1 SEHNR, CDR2 FQNEAQ (reference sequence). CDR3 size: 14 residues. CDR3 amino acids: CASTQPGGDHEQYF. In nucleotides, the CDR3 is TGTGCCAGCACCCAACCGGGAGGGGACCACGAGCAGTACTTC.